One sample yielded the 9 T cell receptor beta chains listed below, sequenced in a study of CD8+ T cells in alopecia areata. Sequencing templates came from extracted RNA that was reverse transcribed into cDNA. TCRdb's table, derived via immunoSEQ multiplex PCR, lists solely in-frame clones and lacks some. The repertoire has almost 35,000 clones, roughly half of them found once; the top ten carry 40%. Sequencing was carried out using NKG2D-high CD8+ T cells sorted from blood. The receptor set was obtained from a human donor with alopecia areata.

The count of this clone is one. The chain recombines TRBV5-1 with TRBJ1-1, with TRBD1 identical over 9 bases. After removal of 4 bases from V and 5 bases from J, the junction contained 6 bases not matched to a gene. This CDR3 region has 14 residues. Germline lookup yields CDR1 SGHRS and CDR2 YFSETQ. The CDR3 protein is CASSDTGGRTEAFF. CDR3 sequence (DNA): TGCGCCAGCAGCGACACAGGGGGCAGGACTGAAGCTTTCTTT.

The chain carries TRBV7-2 and TRBJ2-5, with D maybe TRBD2 (5 bases). Trimming shortened V by 0 bases and J by 0 bases, and 14 bases separated the two germline ends. This CDR3 is built from 17 residues. Germline V gene lookup returns CDR1 SGHTA and CDR2 FQGNSA. CDR3 nucleotides: TGTGCCAGCAGCTTAGCCTGGGAGCCCAGGTACCAAGAGACCCAGTACTTC. Encoded protein: CASSLAWEPRYQETQYF.

The rearrangement links TRBV9 to TRBJ2-7; 8 bases match TRBD1. There are 15 residues in the CDR3. J lost 3 bases, V lost 0 bases, and 5 bases had no gene match. Germline-derived CDR1 and CDR2 are SGDLS and YYNGEE. The CDR3 reads CASSVGQGSNYEQYF. Here the CDR3 DNA reads TGTGCCAGCAGCGTAGGACAGGGGAGTAACTACGAGCAGTACTTC.

The chain uses TRBV5-6 and TRBJ2-1; TRBD1 matches at 10 bases. Germline loops: CDR1 SGHDT, CDR2 YYEEEE. The J segment lost 9 bases and the V segment lost 0 bases, leaving 0 bases of the junction unmatched. This CDR3 is 13 amino acids long. CDR3 DNA: TGTGCCAGCAGCTTGGGGACAGGGGGTGAGCAGTTCTTC. It encodes CASSLGTGGEQFF.

The chain employs TRBV6-4 and TRBJ2-3; possible D gene TRBD2, 6 bases. This CDR3 region has 16 residues. V lost 6 bases and J lost 4, with 20 bases in between. Germline loops: CDR1 MRHNA, CDR2 SNTAGT. The CDR3 here is CASSGEASDGPDTQYF. DNA for the CDR3: TGTGCCAGCAGCGGGGAGGCTAGCGATGGCCCAGATACGCAGTATTTT.

The rearrangement links TRBV7-9 to TRBJ2-7, with 10 nucleotides matching TRBD1. There are 14 residues in the CDR3. Trimming took 5 bases from V and 2 from J; bases not matched to a gene: 3. Germline values: CDR1 SEHNR, CDR2 FQNEAQ (reference sequence). The CDR3 loop reads CASSGGQGAYEQYF. For the CDR3, the DNA is TGTGCCAGCAGCGGAGGACAGGGGGCCTACGAGCAGTACTTC.

The table lists this clone with a few counts. The CDR3, as DNA: TGCGCCAGCGACACAGCGGGAGGATATTACAATGAGCAGTTCTTC. Translated, it gives CASDTAGGYYNEQFF. J is TRBJ2-1 and V is TRBV4-3, with 9 bases that match TRBD2. CDR1 and CDR2 from the germline V gene are LGHNA and YSLEER. There are 15 residues in the CDR3. The trim removed 8 bases at V and 4 bases at J, leaving 9 bases unmatched.

Only a few counts were recorded for this clone. The chain recombines TRBV28 with TRBJ2-3, with D perhaps TRBD2 (5 bases). The V end was cut by 1 base, the J end by 2 bases, with 10 bases between. Germline CDR1 reads MDHEN; CDR2 reads SYDVKM. This CDR3 has 15 residues. CDR3 sequence: CASSLFRGSTDTQYF. CDR3 DNA: TGTGCCAGCAGTTTATTTCGCGGGTCCACAGATACGCAGTATTTT.

The rearrangement uses TRBV5-6 and TRBJ2-5; the D is unclear. Trimming took off 0 bases at V and 5 bases at J, with 11 bases between the two ends. The CDR3 extends over 14 amino acids. CDR1 is SGHDT and CDR2 is YYEEEE in the germline V gene. The CDR3 sequence is CASSLGYGRETQYF. CDR3 nucleotide sequence: TGTGCCAGCAGCTTGGGTTACGGTAGGGAGACCCAGTACTTC.